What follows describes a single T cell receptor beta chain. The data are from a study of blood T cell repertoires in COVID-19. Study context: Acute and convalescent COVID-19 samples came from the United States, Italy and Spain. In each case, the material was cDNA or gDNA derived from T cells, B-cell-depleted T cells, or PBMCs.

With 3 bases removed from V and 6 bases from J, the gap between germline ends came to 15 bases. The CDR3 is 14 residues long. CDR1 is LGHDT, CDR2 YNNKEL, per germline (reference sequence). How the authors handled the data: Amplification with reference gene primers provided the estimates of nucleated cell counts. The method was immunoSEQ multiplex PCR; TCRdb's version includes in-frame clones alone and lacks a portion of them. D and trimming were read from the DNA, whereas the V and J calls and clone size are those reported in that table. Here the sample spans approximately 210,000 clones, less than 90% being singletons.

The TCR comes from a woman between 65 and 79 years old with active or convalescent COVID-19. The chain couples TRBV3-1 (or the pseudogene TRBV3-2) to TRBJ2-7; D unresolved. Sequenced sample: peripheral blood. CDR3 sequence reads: CASSQTLDLAEQYF. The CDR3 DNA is TGTGCCAGCAGCCAGACCCTAGACCTTGCCGAGCAGTACTTC.